This TCR beta chain comes out of a study of blood T cells in healthy people across ages. Whole-study results and caveats: Researchers judged that diversity estimates from one million T cells fell short of true values. Long-lived donors exceeded aged donors in naive CD4+ cells and diversity.

The use of a sample-barcoded 5' primer and a J-beta primer mix characterized a second PCR of about 7 to 12 cycles. A 12-random-nucleotide template-switch adaptor tagged each cDNA molecule. TCRdb re-analysed the 5' RACE reads in MiXCR, keeping a single row per CDR3 protein. The repertoire includes some 730,000 distinct CDR3 sequences, 22% of them detected once, and 20% to 25% sits in the top ten. Investigators took roughly 9.5 milliliters of peripheral blood from every donor. Germline CDR1 and CDR2: SGHRS and YFSETQ. The CDR3 extends over 15 amino acids. V was cut by 5 bases and J by 6 bases, with 17 bases left in between. Comment on this clonotype: Its antigen is as yet unknown.

Sequencing was performed on blood. This chain connects TRBV5-1 to TRBJ2-2; TRBD1 might be the D (6 bases). The receptor was isolated from an older man in good health. CDR3 sequence reads: CASSFQGRSAGELFF. As DNA, the CDR3 is TGCGCCAGCAGTTTTCAGGGGCGATCCGCCGGGGAGCTGTTTTTT.